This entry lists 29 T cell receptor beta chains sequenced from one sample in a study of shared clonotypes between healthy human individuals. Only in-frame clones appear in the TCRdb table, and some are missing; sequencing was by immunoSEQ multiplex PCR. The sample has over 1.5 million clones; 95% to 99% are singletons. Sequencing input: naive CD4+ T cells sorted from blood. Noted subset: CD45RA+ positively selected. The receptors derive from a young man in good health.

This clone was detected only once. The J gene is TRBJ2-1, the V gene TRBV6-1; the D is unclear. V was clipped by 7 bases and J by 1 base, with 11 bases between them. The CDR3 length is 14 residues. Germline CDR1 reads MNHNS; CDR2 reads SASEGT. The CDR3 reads CASNPDPSYNEQFF. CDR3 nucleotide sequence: TGTGCCAGCAACCCCGACCCTTCCTACAATGAGCAGTTCTTC.

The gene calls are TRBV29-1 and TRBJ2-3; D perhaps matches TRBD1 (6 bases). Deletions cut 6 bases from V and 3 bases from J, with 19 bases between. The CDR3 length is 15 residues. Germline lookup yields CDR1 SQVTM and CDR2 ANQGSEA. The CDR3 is CSVHSPGDVTDTQYF. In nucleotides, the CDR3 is TGCAGCGTCCACTCGCCAGGGGATGTAACAGATACGCAGTATTTT.

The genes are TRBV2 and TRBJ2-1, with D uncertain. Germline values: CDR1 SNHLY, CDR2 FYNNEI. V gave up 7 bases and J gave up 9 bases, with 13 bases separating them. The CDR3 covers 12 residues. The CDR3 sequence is CASNPMNGEQFF. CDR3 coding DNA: TGTGCCAGCAATCCCATGAACGGTGAGCAGTTCTTC.

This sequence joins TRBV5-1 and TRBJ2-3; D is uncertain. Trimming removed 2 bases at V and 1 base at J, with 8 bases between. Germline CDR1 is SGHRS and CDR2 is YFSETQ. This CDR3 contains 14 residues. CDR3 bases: TGCGCCAGCAGCTTCGGACCCGGCACAGATACGCAGTATTTT. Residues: CASSFGPGTDTQYF.

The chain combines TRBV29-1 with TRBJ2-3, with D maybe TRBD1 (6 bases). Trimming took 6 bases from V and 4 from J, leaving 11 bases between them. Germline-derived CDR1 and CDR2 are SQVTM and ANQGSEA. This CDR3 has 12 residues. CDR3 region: CSVDQGPDTQYF. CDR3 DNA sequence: TGCAGCGTGGACCAGGGGCCAGATACGCAGTATTTT.

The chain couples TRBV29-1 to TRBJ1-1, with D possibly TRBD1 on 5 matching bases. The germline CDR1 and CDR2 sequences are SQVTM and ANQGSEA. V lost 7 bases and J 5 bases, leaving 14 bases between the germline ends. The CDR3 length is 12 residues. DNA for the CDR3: TGCAGCGCCCGGGACCCGAGTACTGAAGCTTTCTTT. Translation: CSARDPSTEAFF.

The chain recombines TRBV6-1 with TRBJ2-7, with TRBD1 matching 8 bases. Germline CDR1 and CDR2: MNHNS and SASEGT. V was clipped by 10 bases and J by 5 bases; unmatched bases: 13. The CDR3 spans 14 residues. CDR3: CATASSDRGHEQYF. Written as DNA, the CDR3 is TGTGCCACCGCCTCTTCCGACAGGGGCCACGAGCAGTACTTC.

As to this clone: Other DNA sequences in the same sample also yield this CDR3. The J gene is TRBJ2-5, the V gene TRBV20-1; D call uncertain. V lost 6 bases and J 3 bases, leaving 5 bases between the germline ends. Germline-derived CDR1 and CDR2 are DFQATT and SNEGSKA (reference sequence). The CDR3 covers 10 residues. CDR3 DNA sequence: TGCAGTGCCGAGGAAGAGACCCAGTACTTC. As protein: CSAEEETQYF.

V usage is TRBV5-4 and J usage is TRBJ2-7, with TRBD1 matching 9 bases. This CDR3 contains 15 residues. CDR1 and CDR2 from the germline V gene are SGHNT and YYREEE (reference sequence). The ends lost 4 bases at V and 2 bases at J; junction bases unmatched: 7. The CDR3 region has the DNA TGTGCCAGCAGCGCTACACGGACAGGGGCCTACGAGCAGTACTTC. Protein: CASSATRTGAYEQYF. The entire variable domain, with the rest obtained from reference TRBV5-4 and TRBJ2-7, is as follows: ETGVTQSPTHLIKTRGQQVTLRCSSQSGHNTVSWYQQALGQGPQFIFQYYREEENGRGNFPPRFSGLQFPNYSSELNVNALELDDSALYLCASSATRTGAYEQYFGPGTRLTVT.

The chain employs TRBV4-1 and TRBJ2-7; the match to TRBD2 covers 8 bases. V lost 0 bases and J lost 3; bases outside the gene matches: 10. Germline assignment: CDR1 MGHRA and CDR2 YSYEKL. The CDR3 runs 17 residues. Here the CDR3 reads CASSQEVLQRGHYEQYF. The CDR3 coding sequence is TGCGCCAGCAGCCAAGAGGTGCTGCAGCGGGGGCACTACGAGCAGTACTTC.

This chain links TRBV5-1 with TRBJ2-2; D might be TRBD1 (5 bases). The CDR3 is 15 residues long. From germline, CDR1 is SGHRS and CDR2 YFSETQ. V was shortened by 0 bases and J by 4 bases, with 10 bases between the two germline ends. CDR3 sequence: CASSLVVGATGELFF. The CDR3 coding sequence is TGCGCCAGCAGCTTGGTCGTAGGGGCCACCGGGGAGCTGTTTTTT. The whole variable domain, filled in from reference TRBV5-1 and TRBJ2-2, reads KAGVTQTPRYLIKTRGQQVTLSCSPISGHRSVSWYQQTPGQGLQFLFEYFSETQRNKGNFPGRFSGRQFSNSRSEMNVSTLELGDSALYLCASSLVVGATGELFFGEGSRLTVL.

CDR3 nucleotides: TGTGCCAGCAGCGTAGCTATGGCGATAGGGGAGCTGTTTTTT. It yields the protein CASSVAMAIGELFF. The chain uses TRBV9 and TRBJ2-2, with D unclear. The germline V gene encodes CDR1 SGDLS and CDR2 YYNGEE. Trimming took off 0 bases at V and 8 bases at J, with 11 bases between the two ends. CDR3 size: 14 residues.

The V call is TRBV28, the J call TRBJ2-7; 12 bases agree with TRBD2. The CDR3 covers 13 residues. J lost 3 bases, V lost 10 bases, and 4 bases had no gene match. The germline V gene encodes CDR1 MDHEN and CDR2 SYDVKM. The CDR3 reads CATVTSGGYEQYF. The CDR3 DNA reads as TGTGCCACCGTGACTAGCGGGGGCTACGAGCAGTACTTC. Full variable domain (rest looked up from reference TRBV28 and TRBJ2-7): DVKVTQSSRYLVKRTGEKVFLECVQDMDHENMFWYRQDPGLGLRLIYFSYDVKMKEKGDIPEGYSVSREKKERFSLILESASTNQTSMYLCATVTSGGYEQYFGPGTRLTVT.

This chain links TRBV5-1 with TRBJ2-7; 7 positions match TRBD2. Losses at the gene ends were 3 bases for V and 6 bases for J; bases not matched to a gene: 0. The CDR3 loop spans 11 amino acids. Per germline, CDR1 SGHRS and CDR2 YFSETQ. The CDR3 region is CASSSSGEQYF. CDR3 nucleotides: TGCGCCAGCAGCTCTAGCGGCGAGCAGTACTTC.

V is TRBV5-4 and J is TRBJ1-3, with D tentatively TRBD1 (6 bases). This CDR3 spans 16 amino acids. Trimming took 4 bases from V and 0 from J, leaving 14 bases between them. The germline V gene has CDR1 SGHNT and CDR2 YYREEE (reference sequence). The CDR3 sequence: CASSPPGQHSGNTIYF. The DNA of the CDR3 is TGTGCCAGCAGCCCTCCGGGACAACACTCTGGAAACACCATATATTTT.

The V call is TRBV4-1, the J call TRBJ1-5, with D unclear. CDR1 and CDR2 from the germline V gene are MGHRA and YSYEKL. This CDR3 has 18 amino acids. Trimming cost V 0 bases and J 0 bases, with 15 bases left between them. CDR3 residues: CASSQDHIGRDSNQPQHF. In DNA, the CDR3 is TGCGCCAGCAGCCAAGATCATATCGGCCGCGATAGCAATCAGCCCCAGCATTTT.

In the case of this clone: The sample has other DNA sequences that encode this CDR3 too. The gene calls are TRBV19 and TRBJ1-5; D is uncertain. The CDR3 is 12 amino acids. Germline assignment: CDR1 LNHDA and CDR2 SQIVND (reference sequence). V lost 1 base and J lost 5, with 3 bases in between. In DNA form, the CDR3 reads TGTGCCAGTAGTATAGGAGATCAGCCCCAGCATTTT. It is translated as CASSIGDQPQHF.

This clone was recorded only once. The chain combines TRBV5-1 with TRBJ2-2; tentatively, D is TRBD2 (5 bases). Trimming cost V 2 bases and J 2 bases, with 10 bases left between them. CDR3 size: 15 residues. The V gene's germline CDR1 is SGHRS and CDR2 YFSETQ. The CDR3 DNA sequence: TGCGCCAGCAGCTTTTCAGCGGCCAACACCGGGGAGCTGTTTTTT. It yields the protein CASSFSAANTGELFF.

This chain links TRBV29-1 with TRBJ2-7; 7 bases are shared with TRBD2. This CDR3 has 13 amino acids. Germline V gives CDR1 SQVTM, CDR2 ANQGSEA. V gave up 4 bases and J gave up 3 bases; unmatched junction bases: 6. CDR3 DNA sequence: TGCAGCGTTGTTGGCGGGACTAACTACGAGCAGTACTTC. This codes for CSVVGGTNYEQYF.

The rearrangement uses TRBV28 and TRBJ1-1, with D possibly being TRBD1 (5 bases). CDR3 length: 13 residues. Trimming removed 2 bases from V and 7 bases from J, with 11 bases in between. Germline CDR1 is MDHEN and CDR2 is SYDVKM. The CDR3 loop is CASSLPRQFEAFF. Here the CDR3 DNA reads TGTGCCAGCAGTTTACCACGACAGTTTGAAGCTTTCTTT. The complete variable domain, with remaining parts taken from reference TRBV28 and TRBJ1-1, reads DVKVTQSSRYLVKRTGEKVFLECVQDMDHENMFWYRQDPGLGLRLIYFSYDVKMKEKGDIPEGYSVSREKKERFSLILESASTNQTSMYLCASSLPRQFEAFFGQGTRLTVV.

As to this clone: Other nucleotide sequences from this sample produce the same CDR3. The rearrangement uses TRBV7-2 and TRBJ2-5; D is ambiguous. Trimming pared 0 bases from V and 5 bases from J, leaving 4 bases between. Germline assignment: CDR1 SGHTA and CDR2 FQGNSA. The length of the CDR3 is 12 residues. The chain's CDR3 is CASSLARETQYF. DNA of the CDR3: TGTGCCAGCAGCTTAGCGCGCGAGACCCAGTACTTC.

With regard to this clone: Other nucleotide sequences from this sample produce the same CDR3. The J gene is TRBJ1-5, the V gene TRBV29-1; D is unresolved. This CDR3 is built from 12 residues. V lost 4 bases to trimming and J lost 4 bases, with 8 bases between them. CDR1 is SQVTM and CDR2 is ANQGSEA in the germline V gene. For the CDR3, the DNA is TGCAGCGTTGGGGCATCTAATCAGCCCCAGCATTTT. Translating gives CSVGASNQPQHF.

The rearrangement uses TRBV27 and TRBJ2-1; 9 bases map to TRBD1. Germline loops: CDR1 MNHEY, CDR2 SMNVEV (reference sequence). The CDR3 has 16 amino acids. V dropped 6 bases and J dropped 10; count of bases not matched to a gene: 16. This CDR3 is CASSPNRDRVNWEQFF. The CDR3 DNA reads TGTGCCAGCAGCCCAAACCGGGACAGGGTAAATTGGGAGCAGTTCTTC.

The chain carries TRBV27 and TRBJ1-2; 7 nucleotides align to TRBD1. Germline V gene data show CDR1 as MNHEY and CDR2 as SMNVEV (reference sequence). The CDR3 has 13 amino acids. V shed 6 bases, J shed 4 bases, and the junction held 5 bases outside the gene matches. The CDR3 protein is CASSQDRAYGYTF. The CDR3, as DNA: TGTGCCAGCAGCCAAGACAGGGCCTATGGCTACACCTTC.

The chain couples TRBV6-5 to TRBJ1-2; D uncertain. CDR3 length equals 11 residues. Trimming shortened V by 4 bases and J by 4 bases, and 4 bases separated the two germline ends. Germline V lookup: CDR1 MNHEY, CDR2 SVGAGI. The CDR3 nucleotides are TGTGCCAGCAGTTCTCCCTATGGCTACACCTTC. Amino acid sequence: CASSSPYGYTF.

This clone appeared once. CDR3 bases: TGTGCCAGCAGCTTAGGATCGGGGGAGGATGAGCAGTTCTTC. Amino acid sequence: CASSLGSGEDEQFF. This chain links TRBV11-3 with TRBJ2-1, with TRBD2 as a possible D gene (6 bases). The germline V gene has CDR1 SGHNT and CDR2 YENEEA. CDR3 length: 14 amino acids. V lost 1 base to trimming and J lost 8 bases, with 12 bases between them.

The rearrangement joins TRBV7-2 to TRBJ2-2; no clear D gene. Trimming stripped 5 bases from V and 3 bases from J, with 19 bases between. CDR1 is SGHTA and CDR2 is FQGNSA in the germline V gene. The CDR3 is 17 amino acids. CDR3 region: CASSPRLGAPDTGELFF. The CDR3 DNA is TGTGCCAGCAGCCCACGTTTGGGCGCCCCGGACACCGGGGAGCTGTTTTTT.

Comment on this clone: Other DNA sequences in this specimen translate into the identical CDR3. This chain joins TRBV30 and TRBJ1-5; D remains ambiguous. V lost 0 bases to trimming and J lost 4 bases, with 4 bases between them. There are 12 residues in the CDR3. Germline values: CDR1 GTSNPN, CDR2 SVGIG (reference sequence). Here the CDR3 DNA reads TGTGCCTGGAGTGTAGGAAATCAGCCCCAGCATTTT. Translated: CAWSVGNQPQHF.

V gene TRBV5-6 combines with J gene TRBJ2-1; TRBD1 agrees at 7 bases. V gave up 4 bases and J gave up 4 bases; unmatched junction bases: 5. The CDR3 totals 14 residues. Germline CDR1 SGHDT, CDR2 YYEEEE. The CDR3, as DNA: TGTGCCAGCAGCCCCGGGACAGTATACAATGAGCAGTTCTTC. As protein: CASSPGTVYNEQFF.